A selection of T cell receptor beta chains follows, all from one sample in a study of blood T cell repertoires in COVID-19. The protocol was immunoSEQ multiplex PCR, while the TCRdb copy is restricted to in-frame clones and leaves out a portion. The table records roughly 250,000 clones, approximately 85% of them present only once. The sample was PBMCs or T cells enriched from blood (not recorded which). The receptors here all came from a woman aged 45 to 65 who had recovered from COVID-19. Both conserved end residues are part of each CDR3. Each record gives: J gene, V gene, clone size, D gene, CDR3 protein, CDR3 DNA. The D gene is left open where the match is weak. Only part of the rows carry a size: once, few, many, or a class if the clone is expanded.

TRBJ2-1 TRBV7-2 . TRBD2 CASSLAASGTYNEQFF TGTGCCAGCAGCTTAGCGGCTAGCGGGACCTACAATGAGCAGTTCTTC
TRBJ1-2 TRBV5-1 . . CASSLVGTGGDGYTF TGCGCCAGCAGCTTGGTCGGGACCGGAGGGGATGGCTACACCTTC
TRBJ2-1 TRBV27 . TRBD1 CASSDPLRDSYNEQFF TGTGCCAGCAGCGACCCTCTCCGGGACAGCTACAATGAGCAGTTCTTC
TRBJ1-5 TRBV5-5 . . CASSLERGDQPQHF TGTGCCAGCAGCTTGGAGCGCGGGGATCAGCCCCAGCATTTT
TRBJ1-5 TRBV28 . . CASSLFWGRDQPQHF TGTGCCAGCAGTTTATTTTGGGGGCGCGACCAGCCCCAGCATTTT
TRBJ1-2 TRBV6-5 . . CASSLEVDGYTF TGTGCCAGCAGCTTAGAGGTGGATGGCTACACCTTC
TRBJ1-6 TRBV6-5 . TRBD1 CASRGQGHNSPLHF TGTGCCAGCAGAGGACAGGGGCATAATTCACCCCTCCACTTT
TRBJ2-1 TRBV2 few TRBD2 CASMGGSSYNEQFF TGTGCCAGCATGGGCGGGAGCTCCTACAATGAGCAGTTCTTC
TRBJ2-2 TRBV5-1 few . CASSSWGDGELFF TGCGCCAGCAGTTCCTGGGGCGACGGGGAGCTGTTTTTT
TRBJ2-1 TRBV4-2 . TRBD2 CASSLLAGVYNEQFF TGTGCCAGCAGCCTACTAGCGGGAGTCTACAATGAGCAGTTCTTC
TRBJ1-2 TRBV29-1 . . CSVEDLSGPFYGYTF TGCAGCGTTGAAGATCTGTCAGGGCCTTTCTATGGCTACACCTTC
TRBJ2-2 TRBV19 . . CATKTRDTGELFF TGTGCCACAAAAACCCGAGACACCGGGGAGCTGTTTTTT
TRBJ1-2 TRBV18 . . CASSPGQGRNYGYTF TGTGCCAGCTCACCAGGGCAGGGCCGTAACTATGGCTACACCTTC
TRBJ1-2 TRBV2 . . CASSEARTAGGYTF TGTGCCAGCAGTGAAGCTCGGACAGCTGGGGGCTACACCTTC
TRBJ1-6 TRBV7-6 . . CASSLRTSDNSPLHF TGTGCCAGCAGCTTAAGGACAAGTGATAATTCACCCCTCCACTTT
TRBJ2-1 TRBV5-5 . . CASSLRQLNPTEAYNEQFF TGTGCCAGCAGCTTGAGACAGCTAAACCCTACCGAAGCCTACAATGAGCAGTTCTTC
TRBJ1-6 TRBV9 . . CASSVAYELSPLHF TGTGCCAGCAGCGTAGCGTACGAGCTTTCACCCCTCCACTTT
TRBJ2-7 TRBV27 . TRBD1 CASSPSTGAISYEQYF TGTGCCAGCAGCCCCTCGACAGGGGCCATCTCCTACGAGCAGTACTTC
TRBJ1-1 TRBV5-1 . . CASSGQGGYTEAFF TGCGCCAGCAGCGGTCAGGGTGGCTACACTGAAGCTTTCTTT
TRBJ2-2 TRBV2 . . CATSTGEYTGELFF TGTGCCACTAGCACTGGGGAGTACACCGGGGAGCTGTTTTTT